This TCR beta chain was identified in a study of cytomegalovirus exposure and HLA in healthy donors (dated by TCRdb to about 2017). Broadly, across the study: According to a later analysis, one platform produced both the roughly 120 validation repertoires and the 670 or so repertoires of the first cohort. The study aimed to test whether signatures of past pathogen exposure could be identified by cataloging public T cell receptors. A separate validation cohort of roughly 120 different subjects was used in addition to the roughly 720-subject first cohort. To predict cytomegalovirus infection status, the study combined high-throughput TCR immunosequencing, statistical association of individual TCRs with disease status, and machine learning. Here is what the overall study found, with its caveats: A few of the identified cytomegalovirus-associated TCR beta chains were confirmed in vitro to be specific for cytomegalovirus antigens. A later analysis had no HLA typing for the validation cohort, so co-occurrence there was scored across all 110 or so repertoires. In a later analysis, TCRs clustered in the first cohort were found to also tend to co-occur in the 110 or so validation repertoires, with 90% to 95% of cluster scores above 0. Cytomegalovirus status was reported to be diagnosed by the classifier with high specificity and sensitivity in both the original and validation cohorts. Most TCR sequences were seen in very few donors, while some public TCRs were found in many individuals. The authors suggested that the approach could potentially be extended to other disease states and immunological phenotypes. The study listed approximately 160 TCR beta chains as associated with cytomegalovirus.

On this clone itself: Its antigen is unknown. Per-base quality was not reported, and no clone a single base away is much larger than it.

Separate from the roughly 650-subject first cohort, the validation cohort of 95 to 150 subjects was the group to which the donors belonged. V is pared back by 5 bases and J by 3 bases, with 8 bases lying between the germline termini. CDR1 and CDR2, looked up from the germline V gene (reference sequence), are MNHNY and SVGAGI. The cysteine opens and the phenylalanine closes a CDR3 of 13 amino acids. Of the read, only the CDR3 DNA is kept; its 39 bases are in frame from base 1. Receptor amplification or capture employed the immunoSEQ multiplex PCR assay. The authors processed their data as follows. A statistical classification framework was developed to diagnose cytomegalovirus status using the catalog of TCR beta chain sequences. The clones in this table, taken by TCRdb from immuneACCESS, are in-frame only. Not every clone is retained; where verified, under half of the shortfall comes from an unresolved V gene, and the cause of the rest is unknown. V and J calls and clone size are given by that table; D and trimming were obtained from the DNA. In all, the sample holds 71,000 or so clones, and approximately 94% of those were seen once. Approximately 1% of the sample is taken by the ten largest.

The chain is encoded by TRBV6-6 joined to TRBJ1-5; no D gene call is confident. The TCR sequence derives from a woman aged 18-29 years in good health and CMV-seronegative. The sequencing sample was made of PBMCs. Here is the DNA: TGTGCCAGCAGTCTCGACTTCAATCAGCCCCAGCATTTT. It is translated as CASSLDFNQPQHF.